This section outlines one T cell receptor (beta chain) sequence together with its context. Its antigen remains unidentified. This CDR3 region has 15 residues. The germline V gene has CDR1 SGHTA and CDR2 FQGNSA. V lost 0 bases to trimming and J lost 4 bases, with 10 bases between them. This sample stems from a study of cytomegalovirus exposure and HLA in healthy donors. The overall study: Genotyping showed 81% of hundreds of donors falling in the Caucasian-associated ancestry cluster.

Study-wide findings and caveats: Earlier analysis yielded a pattern in which most TCR beta V segments were productive about 87% or about 30% of the time.

The PCR had 60 Vbeta and 13 Jbeta primers. Here immunoSEQ multiplex PCR was the method, and the copy in TCRdb shows in-frame clones only, minus some. The sample contains around 120,000 clones, around three quarters of which appear only once. The rearrangement uses TRBV7-2 and TRBJ1-5; D is undetermined. The clonotype originates from a man aged 18 to 35 in good health and CMV-seronegative. The material sequenced was PBMCs. This CDR3 is CASSLAVGINQPQHF. CDR3 nucleotide sequence: TGTGCCAGCAGCTTAGCAGTCGGGATTAATCAGCCCCAGCATTTT.